The next 26 T cell receptor beta chains were all read from a single sample in a study. TCRdb analysed the 5' RACE reads with MiXCR anew, one entry per CDR3 protein. The data show about 59,000 distinct CDR3 sequences, around 21% seen once. Treg sorting used a CD4+CD25+CD127-/low gate. The source material was tumor-infiltrating Tregs sorted from the breast tumor. These receptors were collected from a female donor with breast cancer.

About this clonotype: Its ends do not fully match the called genes, so a read error is possible. The chain couples TRBV14 to TRBJ2-2; D uncertain. From germline, CDR1 is SGHDN and CDR2 FVKESK. This CDR3 comprises 12 residues. The CDR3 loop is CAISQVSGELFF. The DNA for the CDR3 is TGTGCCATCAGCCAAGTGTCTGGGGAGCTGTTTTTT.

This chain joins TRBV6-1 and TRBJ1-1, with D perhaps TRBD1 (5 bases). Between the trimmed V and J ends, which lost 0 bases and 7 bases, there was a span of 24 bases. The CDR3 has 18 residues. CDR1 is MNHNS and CDR2 is SASEGT in the germline V gene. Here the CDR3 DNA reads TGTGCCAGCAGTGAAGCCCCACTGAACAGACCGAGTACAGGTGAAGCTTTCTTT. It is translated as CASSEAPLNRPSTGEAFF.

This clonotype has only one observation. Compared with germline, one end of the junction differs, possibly owing to a read error. The CDR3 spells CASSLVVQGGGCTF. The CDR3 coding sequence is TGCGCCAGCAGCTTGGTAGTACAGGGCGGTGGCTGCACCTTC. This chain links TRBV5-1 with TRBJ1-2, with D maybe TRBD1 (6 bases). The CDR3 extends over 14 amino acids. From germline, CDR1 is SGHRS and CDR2 YFSETQ.

This clonotype was detected a few times. The chain links TRBV4-3 to TRBJ1-1; TRBD1 matches at 9 bases. Germline assignment: CDR1 LGHNA and CDR2 YSLEER. The V segment lost 0 bases and the J segment 11 bases; nucleotides outside the gene matches: 7. The length of the CDR3 is 14 residues. The CDR3 region is CASSQDVEGTGAFF. CDR3 DNA sequence: TGCGCCAGCAGCCAAGATGTAGAGGGGACAGGGGCTTTCTTT.

This clonotype was counted at least ten times. The V gene is TRBV7-2, the J gene TRBJ2-3, with TRBD1 identical over 8 bases. J was trimmed by 4 bases and V by 5 bases; bases with no gene match: 14. The CDR3 extends over 17 amino acids. Germline lookup yields CDR1 SGHTA and CDR2 FQGNSA. The CDR3: CASSLPTGGSGPDTQYF. As DNA, the CDR3 is TGTGCCAGCAGCCTCCCCACAGGGGGATCGGGGCCAGATACGCAGTATTTT.

This clonotype was counted at least ten times. The rearrangement links TRBV5-1 to TRBJ2-1, with D perhaps matching TRBD1 (7 bases). V was trimmed by 6 bases and J by 5 bases, leaving 12 bases between them. Per the germline V gene, CDR1 is SGHRS and CDR2 is YFSETQ. This CDR3 has 13 amino acids. For the CDR3, the DNA is TGCGCCAGCACGGAGGGACAGAACAATGAGCAGTTCTTC. Translated, it gives CASTEGQNNEQFF.

Notes on this clonotype: An end of the junction differs from the germline gene, which may be a read error. The chain is built from TRBV19 and TRBJ1-5, with a weak D call TRBD1 (5 bases). The CDR3 covers 14 residues. Per the germline V gene, CDR1 is LNHDA and CDR2 is SQIVND (reference sequence). CDR3 protein: CASSPGRGNQPRHF. The CDR3 DNA follows: TGTGCCAGTAGTCCCGGACGGGGCAATCAGCCCCGGCATTTT. The full variable domain, completed using reference TRBV19 and TRBJ1-5, is DGGITQSPKYLFRKEGQNVTLSCEQNLNHDAMYWYRQDPGQGLRLIYYSQIVNDFQKGDIAEGYSVSREKKESFPLTVTSAQKNPTAFYLCASSPGRGNQPRHFGDGTRLSIL.

In the case of this clonotype: A much larger clone differs by one base, so this may be a read error. The DNA for the CDR3 is TGTGCCAGCAGCCGAGACAGGGTCGGAGGAGCTTTCTTT. This encodes CASSRDRVGGAFF. The V call is TRBV5-5, the J call TRBJ1-1; 7 positions agree with TRBD1. The germline gives CDR1 SGHKS, CDR2 YYEKEE (reference sequence). The trim removed 4 bases at V and 10 bases at J, leaving 10 bases unmatched. The CDR3 contains 13 residues.

This clonotype was seen more than once but under ten times. J is TRBJ2-3 and V is TRBV18; D unclear. Trimming cost V 6 bases and J 1 base, with 11 bases left between them. This CDR3 is 14 amino acids long. From germline, CDR1 is KGHSH and CDR2 LQKENI. As DNA, the CDR3 is TGTGCCAGCTCCCTAGGGATCCGCACAGATACGCAGTATTTT. As protein: CASSLGIRTDTQYF.

The rearrangement links TRBV20-1 to TRBJ2-7; D uncertain. The CDR3 covers 10 residues. CDR1 and CDR2 from the germline V gene are DFQATT and SNEGSKA (reference sequence). Trimming cost V 5 bases and J 5 bases, with 7 bases left between them. For the CDR3, the DNA is TGCAGTGCTTACTACAACGAGCAGTACTTC. Residues: CSAYYNEQYF.

The V and J genes are TRBV28 and TRBJ1-5, with D hard to call. CDR1 is MDHEN, CDR2 SYDVKM, per germline. CDR3 length: 12 amino acids. Trimming took 6 bases from V and 5 from J, leaving 8 bases between them. Here the CDR3 DNA reads TGTGCCAGCAGGGGGTACGATCAGCCCCAGCATTTT. It is translated as CASRGYDQPQHF.

The gene calls are TRBV20-1 and TRBJ1-3, with 8 bases fitting TRBD1. J lost 1 base, V lost 0 bases, and 8 bases had no gene match. The length of the CDR3 is 17 residues. Germline V gene sequence: CDR1 DFQATT, CDR2 SNEGSKA (reference sequence). The CDR3: CSARDRGGTGSGNTIYF. The DNA of the CDR3 is TGCAGTGCTAGAGATCGGGGGGGGACAGGATCTGGAAACACCATATATTTT.

Remarks on this clonotype: At one boundary the junction diverges from the germline segment, which might be a read error. The J gene is TRBJ2-7, the V gene TRBV29-1; 7 bases agree with TRBD1. CDR3 length: 14 amino acids. The germline gives CDR1 SQVTM, CDR2 ANQGSEA. The CDR3 protein is CSASRDSHSYKQYF. Written as DNA, the CDR3 is TGCAGCGCCTCCCGGGACAGCCACTCCTACAAGCAGTACTTC.

The chain links TRBV28 to TRBJ1-3; possible D gene TRBD1, 5 bases. The CDR3 totals 13 residues. V was clipped by 3 bases and J by 2 bases, with 5 bases between them. The germline V gene has CDR1 MDHEN and CDR2 SYDVKM. The chain's CDR3 is CASSLGAGNTIYF. For the CDR3, the DNA is TGTGCCAGCAGTTTGGGGGCTGGAAACACCATATATTTT.

DNA of the CDR3: TGTGCTGGGGTACCGAGTGGTTATTCGCGTAATGAGCAGTTCTTC. Encoded protein: CAGVPSGYSRNEQFF. The chain is built from TRBV7-2 and TRBJ2-1; D call uncertain. Germline V lookup: CDR1 SGHTA, CDR2 FQGNSA. This CDR3 is built from 15 residues.

This clonotype has just a few counts. The chain couples TRBV9 to TRBJ2-1, with D possibly TRBD2 on 6 matching bases. Germline CDR1 and CDR2: SGDLS and YYNGEE. CDR3 length equals 18 residues. V lost 3 bases, J lost 5 bases, and 24 bases lay in between. The CDR3, as DNA: TGTGCCAGCAGCGCAAGTTGGGCCGCCCGGGAGCTAAACAATGAGCAGTTCTTC. Protein product: CASSASWAARELNNEQFF. The entire variable domain, with the rest obtained from reference TRBV9 and TRBJ2-1, is as follows: DSGVTQTPKHLITATGQRVTLRCSPRSGDLSVYWYQQSLDQGLQFLIQYYNGEERAKGNILERFSAQQFPDLHSELNLSSLELGDSALYFCASSASWAARELNNEQFFGPGTRLTVL.

This clonotype has more than one count but fewer than ten. The chain uses TRBV27 and TRBJ1-1; D may be TRBD1 (6 bases). V lost 7 bases, J lost 0 bases, and 15 bases lay in between. CDR1 is MNHEY and CDR2 is SMNVEV in the germline V gene (reference sequence). The CDR3 length is 15 residues. The CDR3 DNA reads TGTGCCAGCAAGTCCGTAGGGGGTTTGAACACTGAAGCTTTCTTT. It specifies CASKSVGGLNTEAFF.

This clonotype was seen a few times. CDR3 in amino acids: CSASLGADSTDTQYF. The CDR3 region has the DNA TGCAGTGCTAGTCTAGGGGCGGATAGCACAGATACGCAGTATTTT. The V call is TRBV20-1, the J call TRBJ2-3, with TRBD1 as a possible D gene (5 bases). V was trimmed by 3 bases and J by 0 bases, leaving 13 bases between them. The CDR3 has 15 residues. Germline V gene lookup returns CDR1 DFQATT and CDR2 SNEGSKA (reference sequence).

The table lists this clonotype with many counts. V gene TRBV5-1 combines with J gene TRBJ2-1, with 8 bases lining up with TRBD2. Per germline, CDR1 SGHRS and CDR2 YFSETQ. The CDR3 consists of 14 residues. The V segment lost 5 bases and the J segment 8 bases; nucleotides outside the gene matches: 9. The CDR3 DNA follows: TGCGCCAGCAGACGTAGCGGGACTACGGATGAGCAGTTCTTC. Its protein product is CASRRSGTTDEQFF.

The sample holds one count of this clonotype. This chain connects TRBV12-3 or TRBV12-4 to TRBJ1-5; D unresolved. The CDR3 is 14 residues long. Deletions cut 6 bases from V and 6 bases from J, with 15 bases between. This chain's CDR3 is CASSRLGLSQPQHF. The CDR3 DNA is TGTGCCAGCAGCCGACTTGGGTTATCTCAGCCCCAGCATTTT.

Remarks on this clonotype: The junction departs from the called germline gene at one end, perhaps through a read error. The chain carries TRBV5-1 and TRBJ1-2; D ambiguous. From germline, CDR1 is SGHRS and CDR2 YFSETQ. The CDR3 is 14 residues long. CDR3 sequence reads: CTSSAQDANYGYTF. DNA for the CDR3: TGCACCAGCAGCGCCCAGGACGCTAACTATGGCTACACCTTC.

This clonotype was seen only a few times. This chain connects TRBV6-2 or TRBV6-3 to TRBJ2-2, with 8 nucleotides matching TRBD1. In germline, CDR1 is MNHEY, CDR2 SVGEGT. The CDR3 runs 13 residues. V dropped 6 bases and J dropped 6; count of bases not matched to a gene: 3. This CDR3 is CASRAQGAGELFF. The DNA of the CDR3 is TGTGCCAGCAGGGCACAGGGGGCCGGGGAGCTGTTTTTT.

Many counts were recorded for this clonotype. This chain joins TRBV7-9 and TRBJ2-3; TRBD2 matches 7 bases. Germline V CDR1 and CDR2: SEHNR, FQNEAQ (reference sequence). With V trimmed by 3 bases and J by 14 bases, 14 bases remained unmatched. This CDR3 comprises 14 residues. The DNA of the CDR3 is TGTGCCAGCAGCTTGGCTAGCGGAACCCCTACGTGGTATTTT. Translation gives CASSLASGTPTWYF.

Details on this clonotype: This may be a read error, as it is one base from a much larger clone. This chain connects TRBV12-3 or TRBV12-4 to TRBJ2-1, with D perhaps TRBD1 or TRBD2 (5 bases each). CDR3 size: 13 residues. The V and J ends lost 3 bases and 6 bases respectively, with 9 bases between them. This chain's CDR3 is CASSFLGGNEQFF. For the CDR3, the DNA is TGTGCCAGCAGTTTTCTTGGGGGCAATGAGCAGTTCTTC.

V is TRBV6-2 or TRBV6-3 and J is TRBJ1-5, with D possibly matching TRBD1 (5 bases). Germline CDR1 and CDR2: MNHEY and SVGEGT. Trimming left V 6 bases short and J 1 base short, with 7 bases between. The CDR3 runs to 13 residues. CDR3 nucleotide sequence: TGTGCCAGCAGGAAGGGGAGCAATCAGCCCCAGCATTTT. This translates into CASRKGSNQPQHF.

This clonotype turned up a few times. The CDR3 DNA sequence: TGTGCCACCCGCACCGGGGGGGCTGGAGATACGCAGTATTTT. The encoded protein is CATRTGGAGDTQYF. The rearrangement uses TRBV24-1 and TRBJ2-3; 8 bases match TRBD2. After removal of 9 bases from V and 5 bases from J, the junction contained 9 bases not matched to a gene. Germline V gene data show CDR1 as KGHDR and CDR2 as SFDVKD. The CDR3 spans 14 residues.